This T cell receptor (beta chain) emerged from a study of blood T cell repertoires in COVID-19. Study in general: The United States, Italy and Spain provided the acute and convalescent COVID-19 samples.

CDR3 length: 11 amino acids. Between the trimmed V and J ends, which lost 3 bases and 4 bases, there was a span of 6 bases. Germline assignment: CDR1 GTSNPN and CDR2 SVGIG (reference sequence). Measured with immunoSEQ multiplex PCR; TCRdb has only the in-frame clones, and not every one. The data hold roughly 220,000 clones, with around nine tenths observed a single time. The receptor was derived from a man aged 60 to 69 with acute or convalescent COVID-19. Sequences were obtained from peripheral blood. V is TRBV30 and J is TRBJ2-5; TRBD1 might be the D (6 bases). CDR3 sequence reads: CAWSRGETQYF. The CDR3 DNA reads as TGTGCCTGGAGCAGGGGAGAGACCCAGTACTTC.